This T cell receptor beta chain came from a study of T-cell memory formation after mild COVID-19. A single record per CDR3 protein comes from TCRdb applying MiXCR to the 5' RACE reads. There are 250,000 to 300,000 distinct CDR3 sequences in the sample; approximately 15% occur only once, and roughly a fifth lies in the top ten. The germline CDR1 and CDR2 sequences are SQVTM and ANQGSEA. The CDR3 runs 13 residues. The V and J ends lost 5 bases and 0 bases respectively, with 7 bases between them. Material: PBMCs or a T cell subset sorted from them (not recorded which). The genes are TRBV29-1 and TRBJ2-2, with a weak D call TRBD2 (5 bases). This TCR was sampled from a man in his late teens or twenties who had mild COVID-19 (a few samples of this study predate the infection). Cell type and time point are not known. The CDR3: CSVRRANTGELFF. The CDR3 region has the DNA TGCAGCGTTAGGCGGGCGAACACCGGGGAGCTGTTTTTT.